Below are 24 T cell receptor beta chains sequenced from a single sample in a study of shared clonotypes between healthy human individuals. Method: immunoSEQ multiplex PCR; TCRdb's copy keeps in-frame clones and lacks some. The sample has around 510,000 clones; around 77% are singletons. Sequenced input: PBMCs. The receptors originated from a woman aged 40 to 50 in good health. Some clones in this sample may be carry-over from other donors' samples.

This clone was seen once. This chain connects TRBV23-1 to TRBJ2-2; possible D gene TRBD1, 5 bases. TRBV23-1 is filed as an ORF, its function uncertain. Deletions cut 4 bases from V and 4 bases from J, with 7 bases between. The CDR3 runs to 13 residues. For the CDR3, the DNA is TGCGCCAGCAGTCGTAGGGGCACCGGGGAGCTGTTTTTT. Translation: CASSRRGTGELFF.

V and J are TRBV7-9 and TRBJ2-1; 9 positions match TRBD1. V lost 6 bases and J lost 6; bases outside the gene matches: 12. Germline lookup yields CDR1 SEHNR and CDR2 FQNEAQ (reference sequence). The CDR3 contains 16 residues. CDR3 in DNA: TGTGCCAGCAGTCACTACCTCCGGACAGGGGCCAATGAGCAGTTCTTC. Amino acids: CASSHYLRTGANEQFF.

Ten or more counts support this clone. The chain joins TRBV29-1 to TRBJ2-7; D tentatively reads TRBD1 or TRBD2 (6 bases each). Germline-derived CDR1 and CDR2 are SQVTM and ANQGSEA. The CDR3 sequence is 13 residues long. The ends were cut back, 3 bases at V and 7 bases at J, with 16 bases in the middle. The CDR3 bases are TGCAGCGTTGACAGCACGGGGGCGGGGGAGCAGTACTTC. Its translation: CSVDSTGAGEQYF.

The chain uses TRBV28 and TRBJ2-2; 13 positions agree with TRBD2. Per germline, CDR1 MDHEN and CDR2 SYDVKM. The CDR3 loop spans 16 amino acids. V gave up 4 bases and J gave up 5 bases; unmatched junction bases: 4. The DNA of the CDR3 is TGTGCCAGCAGTTCTCCGGGACTAGCGGGGACCGGGGAGCTGTTTTTT. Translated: CASSSPGLAGTGELFF. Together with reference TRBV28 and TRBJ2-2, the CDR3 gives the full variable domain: DVKVTQSSRYLVKRTGEKVFLECVQDMDHENMFWYRQDPGLGLRLIYFSYDVKMKEKGDIPEGYSVSREKKERFSLILESASTNQTSMYLCASSSPGLAGTGELFFGEGSRLTVL.

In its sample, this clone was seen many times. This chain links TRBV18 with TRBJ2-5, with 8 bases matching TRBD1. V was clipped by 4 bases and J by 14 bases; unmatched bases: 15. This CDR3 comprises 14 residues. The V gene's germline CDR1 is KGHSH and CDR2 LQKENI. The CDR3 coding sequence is TGTGCCAGCTCACTCAACGGAGAGCCGGGACAGGTCTACTTC. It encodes CASSLNGEPGQVYF.

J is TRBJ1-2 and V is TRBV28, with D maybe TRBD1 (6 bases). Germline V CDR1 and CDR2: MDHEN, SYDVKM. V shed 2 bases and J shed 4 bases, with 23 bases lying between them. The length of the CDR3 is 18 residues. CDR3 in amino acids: CASSLRTDPLGASYGYTF. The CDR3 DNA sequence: TGTGCCAGCAGTTTACGGACAGACCCTCTCGGGGCTTCCTATGGCTACACCTTC.

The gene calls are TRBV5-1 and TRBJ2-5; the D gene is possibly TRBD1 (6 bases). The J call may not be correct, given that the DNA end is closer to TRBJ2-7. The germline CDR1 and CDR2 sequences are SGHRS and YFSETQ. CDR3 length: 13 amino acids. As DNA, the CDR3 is TGCGCCAGCAGCTCGGACAGTCACTACGAGCAGTACTTC. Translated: CASSSDSHYEQYF.

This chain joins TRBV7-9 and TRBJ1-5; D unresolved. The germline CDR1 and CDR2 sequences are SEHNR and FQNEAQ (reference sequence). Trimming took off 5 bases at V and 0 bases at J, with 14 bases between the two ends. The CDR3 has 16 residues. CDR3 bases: TGTGCCAGCAGCCCGGGCGGTGGAGTTAGCAATCAGCCCCAGCATTTT. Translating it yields CASSPGGGVSNQPQHF.

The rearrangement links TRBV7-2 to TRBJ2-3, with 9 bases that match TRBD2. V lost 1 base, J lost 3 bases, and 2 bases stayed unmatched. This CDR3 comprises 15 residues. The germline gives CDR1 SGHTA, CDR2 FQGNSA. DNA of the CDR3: TGTGCCAGCAGCTTAGTAGCGGGAGCGACAGATACGCAGTATTTT. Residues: CASSLVAGATDTQYF.

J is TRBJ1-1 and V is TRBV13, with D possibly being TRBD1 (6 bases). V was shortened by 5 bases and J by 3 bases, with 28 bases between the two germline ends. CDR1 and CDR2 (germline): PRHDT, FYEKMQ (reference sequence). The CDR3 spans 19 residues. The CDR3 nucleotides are TGTGCCAGCAGCACCCGTCCCCTCCTGGCAGGGGACACTTACACTGAAGCTTTCTTT. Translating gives CASSTRPLLAGDTYTEAFF.

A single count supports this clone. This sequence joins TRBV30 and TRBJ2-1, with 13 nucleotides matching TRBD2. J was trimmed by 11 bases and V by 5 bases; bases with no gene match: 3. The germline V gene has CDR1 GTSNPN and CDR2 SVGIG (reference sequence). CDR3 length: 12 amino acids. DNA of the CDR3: TGTGCCTGGGGGGGGACTAGCGGGAAGCAGTTCTTC. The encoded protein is CAWGGTSGKQFF.

The CDR3 bases are TGTGCCAGCAGCTCCTACTTGACGGTTTCCTACAATGAGCAGTTCTTC. Translation: CASSSYLTVSYNEQFF. This chain joins TRBV7-3 and TRBJ2-1; D remains ambiguous. CDR3 length: 16 residues. V lost 4 bases and J lost 1, with 14 bases in between. CDR1 and CDR2 (germline): SGHTA, FQGTGA.

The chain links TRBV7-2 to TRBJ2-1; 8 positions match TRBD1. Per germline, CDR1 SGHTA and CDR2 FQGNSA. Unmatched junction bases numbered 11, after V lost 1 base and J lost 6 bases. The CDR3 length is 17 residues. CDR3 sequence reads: CASSLGSGGAGVNEQFF. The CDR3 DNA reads TGTGCCAGCAGCTTAGGATCAGGGGGCGCAGGGGTCAATGAGCAGTTCTTC. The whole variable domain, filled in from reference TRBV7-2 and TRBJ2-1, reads GAGVSQSPSNKVTEKGKDVELRCDPISGHTALYWYRQSLGQGLEFLIYFQGNSAPDKSGLPSDRFSAERTGGSVSTLTIQRTQQEDSAVYLCASSLGSGGAGVNEQFFGPGTRLTVL.

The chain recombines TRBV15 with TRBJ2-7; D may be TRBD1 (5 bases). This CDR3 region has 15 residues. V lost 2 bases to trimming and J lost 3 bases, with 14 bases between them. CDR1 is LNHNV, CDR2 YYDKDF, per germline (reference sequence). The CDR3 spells CATSRLPAGNYEQYF. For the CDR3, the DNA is TGTGCCACCAGCAGACTACCGGCAGGGAACTACGAGCAGTACTTC.

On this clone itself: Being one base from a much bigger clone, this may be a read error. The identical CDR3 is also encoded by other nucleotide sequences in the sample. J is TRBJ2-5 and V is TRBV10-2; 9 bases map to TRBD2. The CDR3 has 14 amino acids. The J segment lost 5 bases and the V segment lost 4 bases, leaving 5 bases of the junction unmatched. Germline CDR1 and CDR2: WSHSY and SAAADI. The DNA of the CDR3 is TGCGCCAGCAGTGGCGGGAGGGGGACCGAGACCCAGTACTTC. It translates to CASSGGRGTETQYF.

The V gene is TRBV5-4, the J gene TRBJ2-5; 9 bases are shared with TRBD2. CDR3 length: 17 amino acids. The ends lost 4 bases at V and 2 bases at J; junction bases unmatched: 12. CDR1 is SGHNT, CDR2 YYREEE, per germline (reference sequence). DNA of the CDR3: TGTGCCAGCAGCCCTAGCCTCCCCCTAGCGGGGCAAGAGACCCAGTACTTC. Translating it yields CASSPSLPLAGQETQYF.

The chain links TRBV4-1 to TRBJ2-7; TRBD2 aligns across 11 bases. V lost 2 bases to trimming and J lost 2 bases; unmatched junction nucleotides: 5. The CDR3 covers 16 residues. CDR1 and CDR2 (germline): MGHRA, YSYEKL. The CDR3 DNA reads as TGCGCCAGCAGCCAACAGACTAGCGGGGCACCCTACGAGCAGTACTTC. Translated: CASSQQTSGAPYEQYF.

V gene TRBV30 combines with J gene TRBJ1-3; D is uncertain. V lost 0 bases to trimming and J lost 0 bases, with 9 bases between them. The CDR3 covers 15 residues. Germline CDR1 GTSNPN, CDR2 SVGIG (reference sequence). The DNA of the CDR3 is TGTGCCTGGAGTGTACCACGGAGCTCTGGAAACACCATATATTTT. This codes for CAWSVPRSSGNTIYF.

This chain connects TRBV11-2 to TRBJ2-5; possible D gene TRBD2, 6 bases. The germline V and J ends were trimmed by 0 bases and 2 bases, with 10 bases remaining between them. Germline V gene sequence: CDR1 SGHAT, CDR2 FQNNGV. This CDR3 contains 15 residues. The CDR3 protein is CASSLDMGTQETQYF. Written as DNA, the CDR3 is TGTGCCAGCAGCTTAGATATGGGGACTCAAGAGACCCAGTACTTC. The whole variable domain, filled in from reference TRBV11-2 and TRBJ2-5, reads EAGVAQSPRYKIIEKRQSVAFWCNPISGHATLYWYQQILGQGPKLLIQFQNNGVVDDSQLPKDRFSAERLKGVDSTLKIQPAKLEDSAVYLCASSLDMGTQETQYFGPGTRLLVL.

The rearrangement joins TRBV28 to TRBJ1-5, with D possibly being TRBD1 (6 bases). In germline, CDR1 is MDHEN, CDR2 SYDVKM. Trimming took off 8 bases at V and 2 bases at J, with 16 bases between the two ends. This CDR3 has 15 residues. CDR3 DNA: TGTGCCAGCGTTGGGGGGCGCGGTGGCAATCAGCCCCAGCATTTT. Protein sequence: CASVGGRGGNQPQHF.

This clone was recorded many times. This CDR3 is CASSLGLAGLGTGELFF. The CDR3 bases are TGCGCCAGCAGCTTGGGACTAGCGGGCTTGGGCACCGGGGAGCTGTTTTTT. J is TRBJ2-2 and V is TRBV5-1; 10 bases line up with TRBD2. Germline CDR1 is SGHRS and CDR2 is YFSETQ. Unmatched junction bases numbered 6, after V lost 0 bases and J lost 4 bases. This CDR3 is 17 amino acids long.

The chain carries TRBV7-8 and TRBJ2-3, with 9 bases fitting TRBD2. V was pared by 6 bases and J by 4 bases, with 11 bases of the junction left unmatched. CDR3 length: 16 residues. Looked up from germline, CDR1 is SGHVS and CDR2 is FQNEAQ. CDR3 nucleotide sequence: TGTGCCAGCAGTTACGGGGCGGGAGGGTTTGCAGATACGCAGTATTTT. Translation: CASSYGAGGFADTQYF.

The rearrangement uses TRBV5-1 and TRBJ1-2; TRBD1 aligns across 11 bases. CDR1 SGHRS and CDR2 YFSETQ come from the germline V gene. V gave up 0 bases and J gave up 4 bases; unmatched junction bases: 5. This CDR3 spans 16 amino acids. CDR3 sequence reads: CASSLEGGTGGYGYTF. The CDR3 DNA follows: TGCGCCAGCAGCTTGGAGGGCGGGACAGGGGGCTATGGCTACACCTTC.

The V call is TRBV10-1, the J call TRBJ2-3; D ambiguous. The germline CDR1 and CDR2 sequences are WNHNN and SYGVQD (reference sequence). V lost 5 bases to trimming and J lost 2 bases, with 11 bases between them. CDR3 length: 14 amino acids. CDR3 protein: CASSYAESTDTQYF. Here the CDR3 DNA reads TGCGCCAGCAGTTACGCCGAATCCACAGATACGCAGTATTTT.